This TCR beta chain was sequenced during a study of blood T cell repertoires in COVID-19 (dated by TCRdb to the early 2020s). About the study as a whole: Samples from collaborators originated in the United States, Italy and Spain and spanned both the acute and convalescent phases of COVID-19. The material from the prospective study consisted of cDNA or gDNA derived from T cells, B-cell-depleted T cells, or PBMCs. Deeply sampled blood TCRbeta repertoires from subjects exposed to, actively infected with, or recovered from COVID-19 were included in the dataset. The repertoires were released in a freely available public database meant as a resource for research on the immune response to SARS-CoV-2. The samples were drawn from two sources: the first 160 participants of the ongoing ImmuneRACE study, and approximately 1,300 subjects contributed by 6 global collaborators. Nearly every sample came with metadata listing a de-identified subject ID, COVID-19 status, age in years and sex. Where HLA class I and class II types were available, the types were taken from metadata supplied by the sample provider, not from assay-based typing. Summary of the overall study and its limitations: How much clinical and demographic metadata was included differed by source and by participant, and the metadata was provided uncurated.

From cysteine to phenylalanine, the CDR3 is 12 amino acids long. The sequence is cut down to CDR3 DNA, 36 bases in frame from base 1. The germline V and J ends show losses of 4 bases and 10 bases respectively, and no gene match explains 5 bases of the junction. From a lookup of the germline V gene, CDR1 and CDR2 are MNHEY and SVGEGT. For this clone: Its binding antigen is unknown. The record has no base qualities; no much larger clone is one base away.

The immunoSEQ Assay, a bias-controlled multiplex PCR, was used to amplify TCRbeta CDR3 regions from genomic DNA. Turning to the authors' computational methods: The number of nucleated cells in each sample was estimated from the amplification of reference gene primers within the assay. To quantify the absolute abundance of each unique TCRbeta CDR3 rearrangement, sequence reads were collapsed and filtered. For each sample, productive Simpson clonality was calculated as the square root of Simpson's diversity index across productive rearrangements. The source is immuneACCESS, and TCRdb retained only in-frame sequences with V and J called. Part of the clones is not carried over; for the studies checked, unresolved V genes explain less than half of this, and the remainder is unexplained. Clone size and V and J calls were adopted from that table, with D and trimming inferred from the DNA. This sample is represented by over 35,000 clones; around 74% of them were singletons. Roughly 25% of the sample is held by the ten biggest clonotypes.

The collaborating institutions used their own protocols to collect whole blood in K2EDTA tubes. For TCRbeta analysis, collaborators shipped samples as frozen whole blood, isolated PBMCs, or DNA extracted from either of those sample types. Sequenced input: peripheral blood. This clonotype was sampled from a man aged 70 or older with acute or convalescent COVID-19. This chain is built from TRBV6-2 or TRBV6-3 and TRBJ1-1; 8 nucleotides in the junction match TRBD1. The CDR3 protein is CASSSYDRGAFF. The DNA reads TGTGCCAGCAGTTCCTACGACAGGGGAGCTTTCTTT.